The subject of this entry is one T cell receptor (beta chain). The antigen is not known. The CDR3 loop spans 17 amino acids. The ends were cut back, 0 bases at V and 0 bases at J, with 12 bases in the middle. Germline V gives CDR1 SGDLS, CDR2 YYNGEE. This sample is drawn from a study of Graves' ophthalmopathy and Graves' hyperthyroidism. Study-level background: Stable hyperthyroidism was defined by absence of ophthalmopathy within 18 months of follow-up.

The sequenced template was RNA, covering the TCR beta CDR3 region. RT-PCR with HTBI primers came first, then second-round multiplex PCR. TCRdb passed the multiplex PCR reads through MiXCR, listing each CDR3 protein once. There are a few hundred thousand distinct CDR3 sequences in the sample; less than 45% occur only once, and roughly 4.5% lies in the top ten. General study findings and limits: Separation of ophthalmopathy from stable hyperthyroidism was achieved by a 13-signature model, at about 89% sensitivity and 81.08% specificity.

The receptor's source is an adult man with Graves' hyperthyroidism. The chain carries TRBV9 and TRBJ2-2, with D maybe TRBD2 (5 bases). The sample taken for sequencing was peripheral blood or thyroid tissue (not recorded which). CDR3 sequence (DNA): TGTGCCAGCAGCGTAGAGCTGGGGAGAACGAACACCGGGGAGCTGTTTTTT. Its translation: CASSVELGRTNTGELFF.